The 27 T cell receptor beta chains presented below share a single source sample, sequenced in a study of beta chain features in type 1 diabetes. The entirety of the isolated RNA underwent reverse transcription, so expressed TCRB transcripts were sequenced. Assay: immunoSEQ multiplex PCR; the TCRdb copy retains only in-frame clones and omits some. The profile shows 680,000 or so clones, roughly 15% of them singletons. Sample: naive CD4+ T cells from blood. These receptors originate from a young man in good health.

This clone was found a few times. The J gene is TRBJ2-5, the V gene TRBV11-2; 7 bases map to TRBD1. The germline CDR1 and CDR2 sequences are SGHAT and FQNNGV. The CDR3 contains 16 residues. The junction had 14 bases not matched to a gene; V was cut back by 5 bases and J by 5 bases. The CDR3 sequence is CASSTRKTGHEETQYF. The CDR3 bases are TGTGCCAGCAGCACACGGAAGACAGGGCACGAGGAGACCCAGTACTTC.

Only a few counts were recorded for this clone. This sequence joins TRBV5-1 and TRBJ2-6, with a tentative D call TRBD1 (5 bases). Germline V CDR1 and CDR2: SGHRS, YFSETQ. CDR3 length: 16 residues. Trimming cost V 0 bases and J 2 bases, with 9 bases left between them. CDR3 sequence reads: CASSLGRTTGANVLTF. In nucleotides, the CDR3 is TGCGCCAGCAGCTTGGGGCGGACAACTGGGGCCAACGTCCTGACTTTC.

The chain combines TRBV6-6 with TRBJ1-4; D may be TRBD1 (5 bases). Germline CDR1 and CDR2: MNHNY and SVGAGI (reference sequence). V dropped 2 bases and J dropped 7 bases, with 11 bases sitting between them. This CDR3 is 14 amino acids long. The CDR3 here is CASSYGQGGEKLFF. The CDR3 nucleotides are TGTGCCAGCAGTTACGGTCAGGGAGGTGAAAAACTGTTTTTT.

A note on this clone: Other DNA sequences in the same sample also yield this CDR3. The chain links TRBV4-3 to TRBJ1-1, with D possibly being TRBD1 (5 bases). Deletions cut 3 bases from V and 2 bases from J, with 7 bases between. This CDR3 is 13 amino acids long. Germline CDR1 LGHNA, CDR2 YSLEER. Here the CDR3 reads CASSQGRNTEAFF. DNA for the CDR3: TGCGCCAGCAGCCAGGGACGAAACACTGAAGCTTTCTTT.

This clone occurred a few times. The chain uses TRBV29-1 and TRBJ1-6, with a possible D match to TRBD1 (6 bases). The CDR3 spans 13 residues. V was shortened by 6 bases and J by 8 bases, with 14 bases between the two germline ends. Germline loops: CDR1 SQVTM, CDR2 ANQGSEA. The CDR3 sequence is CSVSQGSDSPLHF. CDR3 in DNA: TGCAGCGTCTCTCAGGGGAGCGATTCACCCCTCCACTTT.

This clone was counted a few times. J is TRBJ1-5 and V is TRBV27; D uncertain. V dropped 2 bases and J dropped 0 bases, with 5 bases sitting between them. Germline V gene sequence: CDR1 MNHEY, CDR2 SMNVEV (reference sequence). The CDR3 contains 14 residues. The CDR3 protein is CASSLRDSNQPQHF. The CDR3 nucleotides read TGTGCCAGCAGTTTAAGGGATAGCAATCAGCCCCAGCATTTT.

The chain couples TRBV4-2 to TRBJ2-5, with 7 bases aligning to TRBD2. This CDR3 has 19 amino acids. The germline V gene encodes CDR1 LGHNA and CDR2 YNFKEQ. The J segment lost 2 bases and the V segment lost 4 bases, leaving 19 bases of the junction unmatched. The CDR3 loop reads CASSRWALGVRGGQETQYF. DNA of the CDR3: TGTGCCAGCAGCCGCTGGGCTCTGGGGGTGCGCGGGGGACAAGAGACCCAGTACTTC.

The chain carries TRBV27 and TRBJ1-2; the D gene is possibly TRBD1 (5 bases). CDR3 length: 18 amino acids. CDR1 MNHEY and CDR2 SMNVEV come from the germline V gene (reference sequence). The V end was cut by 4 bases, the J end by 0 bases, with 21 bases between. CDR3 DNA sequence: TGTGCCAGCAGTTATTCAGGGAGGGGCGTTTATCCTAACTATGGCTACACCTTC. It specifies CASSYSGRGVYPNYGYTF.

This clone was detected a few times. The chain combines TRBV7-8 with TRBJ2-1; D is unclear. Germline V gene lookup returns CDR1 SGHVS and CDR2 FQNEAQ. Trimming removed 6 bases from V and 6 bases from J, with 6 bases in between. The CDR3 is 11 amino acids. CDR3 DNA sequence: TGTGCCAGCAGTTATATCAATGAGCAGTTCTTC. This encodes CASSYINEQFF.

This chain uses TRBV7-8 with TRBJ2-1; 11 bases match TRBD2. Per germline, CDR1 SGHVS and CDR2 FQNEAQ. The CDR3 spans 16 residues. Trimming cost V 4 bases and J 4 bases; bases outside gene matches: 6. CDR3 nucleotides: TGTGCCAGCAGCTCGATAGCGGGAGGGGGATACAATGAGCAGTTCTTC. This encodes CASSSIAGGGYNEQFF. Complete variable domain (other parts from reference TRBV7-8 and TRBJ2-1): GAGVSQSPRYKVAKRGQDVALRCDPISGHVSLFWYQQALGQGPEFLTYFQNEAQLDKSGLPSDRFFAERPEGSVSTLKIQRTQQEDSAVYLCASSSIAGGGYNEQFFGPGTRLTVL.

This clone was found a few times. The V and J genes are TRBV28 and TRBJ2-7; 11 bases are a match to TRBD1. Germline-derived CDR1 and CDR2 are MDHEN and SYDVKM. V was pared by 7 bases and J by 8 bases, with 7 bases of the junction left unmatched. The CDR3 runs to 13 residues. The chain's CDR3 is CASILGQGDKQYF. The CDR3 bases are TGTGCCAGCATCCTGGGACAGGGGGATAAGCAGTACTTC.

The rearrangement links TRBV10-2 to TRBJ2-7; D is possibly TRBD2 (5 bases). The CDR3 spans 13 residues. CDR1 and CDR2 (germline): WSHSY, SAAADI. V was cut by 7 bases and J by 2 bases, with 12 bases left in between. The CDR3 DNA sequence: TGCGCCAGCACGCCTAGCTGGCCCTACGAGCAGTACTTC. The encoded protein is CASTPSWPYEQYF.

V and J are TRBV5-1 and TRBJ1-2; TRBD1 matches 9 bases. In germline, CDR1 is SGHRS, CDR2 YFSETQ. With V trimmed by 1 base and J by 0 bases, 4 bases remained unmatched. The CDR3 spans 16 residues. CDR3 protein: CASSLRQGGTNYGYTF. The CDR3 bases are TGCGCCAGCAGCTTGCGACAGGGGGGAACTAACTATGGCTACACCTTC.

This chain links TRBV29-1 with TRBJ2-1; 7 nucleotides match TRBD2. Germline V gene sequence: CDR1 SQVTM, CDR2 ANQGSEA. V lost 3 bases, J lost 6 bases, and 8 bases stayed unmatched. This CDR3 is built from 14 residues. This CDR3 is CSVDPSGVPNEQFF. The CDR3 nucleotides are TGCAGCGTTGACCCTAGCGGAGTCCCCAATGAGCAGTTCTTC.

This clone has more than one count but fewer than ten. The chain carries TRBV9 and TRBJ2-4; the D call may be TRBD1 or TRBD2 (5 bases each). This CDR3 region has 16 residues. Per the germline V gene, CDR1 is SGDLS and CDR2 is YYNGEE. V lost 2 bases to trimming and J lost 0 bases, with 12 bases between them. The CDR3 region has the DNA TGTGCCAGCAGCGTTTCCAGGGACCTAGCCAAAAACATTCAGTACTTC. It codes for CASSVSRDLAKNIQYF.

This clone was seen only a few times. This sequence joins TRBV6-4 and TRBJ1-1; the D is unclear. Between the trimmed V and J ends, which lost 1 base and 3 bases, there was a span of 9 bases. The germline V gene encodes CDR1 MRHNA and CDR2 SNTAGT. The CDR3 sequence is 14 residues long. In DNA form, the CDR3 reads TGTGCCAGCAGTGACTTGCGCGGGGACACTGAAGCTTTCTTT. The encoded protein is CASSDLRGDTEAFF.

The V and J genes are TRBV10-3 and TRBJ2-7; tentative D call: TRBD1 (5 bases). The CDR3 length is 14 residues. V lost 0 bases, J lost 3 bases, and 9 bases lay in between. Per the germline V gene, CDR1 is ENHRY and CDR2 is SYGVKD. This CDR3 reads CAISESAGIYEQYF. CDR3 DNA sequence: TGTGCCATCAGTGAGTCGGCAGGGATCTACGAGCAGTACTTC.

The rearrangement uses TRBV10-3 and TRBJ2-4, with D possibly matching TRBD2 (6 bases). This CDR3 comprises 17 residues. CDR1 is ENHRY and CDR2 is SYGVKD in the germline V gene. V shed 4 bases and J shed 0 bases, with 16 bases lying between them. The CDR3 DNA follows: TGTGCCATCAGTGCCTATGAGAGCGGGCTAGCCAAAAACATTCAGTACTTC. Its protein is CAISAYESGLAKNIQYF.

The chain combines TRBV12-5 with TRBJ2-3; weak D call: TRBD1 (6 bases). The CDR3 covers 15 residues. V dropped 1 base and J dropped 0 bases, with 8 bases sitting between them. Germline CDR1 reads LGHNT; CDR2 reads FRNRAP. Written as DNA, the CDR3 is TGTGCTAGTGGTTTGGGAACAGGGAGCACAGATACGCAGTATTTT. As protein: CASGLGTGSTDTQYF.

Concerning this clone: The CDR3 ends on some other residue instead of the conserved phenylalanine or tryptophan, so this is likely a read error. The CDR3 loop reads CASILYNSPLHL. In DNA, the CDR3 is TGTGCCAGCATTCTCTATAATTCACCCCTCCACCTT. This chain links TRBV28 with TRBJ1-6; unclear D gene. The germline CDR1 and CDR2 sequences are MDHEN and SYDVKM. CDR3 length: 12 residues. The V gene lost 7 bases and the J gene lost 3 bases, with 4 bases spanning the gap.

This clone was observed a few times. The V gene is TRBV6-5, the J gene TRBJ1-6; D unclear. Trimming shortened V by 2 bases and J by 7 bases, and 12 bases separated the two germline ends. The CDR3 extends over 15 amino acids. The germline V gene encodes CDR1 MNHEY and CDR2 SVGAGI. The CDR3 loop reads CASSYLGFRNSPLHF. The CDR3 nucleotides are TGTGCCAGCAGTTACCTTGGGTTTCGCAATTCACCCCTCCACTTT.

This clone was detected a few times. The V call is TRBV6-5, the J call TRBJ2-1, with 11 bases aligning to TRBD2. The CDR3 is made up of 15 amino acids. Per germline, CDR1 MNHEY and CDR2 SVGAGI. Losses at the gene ends were 2 bases for V and 7 bases for J; bases not matched to a gene: 4. CDR3 residues: CASSYTSGRENEQFF. The DNA of the CDR3 is TGTGCCAGCAGTTACACTAGCGGGAGAGAAAATGAGCAGTTCTTC.

The chain joins TRBV6-5 to TRBJ1-1; D ambiguous. CDR3 size: 15 residues. Germline loops: CDR1 MNHEY, CDR2 SVGAGI. V was cut by 2 bases and J by 0 bases, with 10 bases left in between. The DNA for the CDR3 is TGTGCCAGCAGTTACAGGGCGGGTCTGAACACTGAAGCTTTCTTT. Protein: CASSYRAGLNTEAFF.

The sample holds a few counts of this clone. V gene TRBV10-3 combines with J gene TRBJ2-1; 10 nucleotides agree with TRBD1. V dropped 9 bases and J dropped 5; count of bases not matched to a gene: 4. The germline CDR1 and CDR2 sequences are ENHRY and SYGVKD. This CDR3 has 13 amino acids. CDR3: CAMSDRGNNEQFF. The CDR3 DNA reads as TGTGCCATGTCGGACAGGGGGAACAATGAGCAGTTCTTC.

This clone was seen a few times. The chain is built from TRBV5-1 and TRBJ1-4; D is ambiguous. The CDR3 has 14 residues. V was trimmed by 0 bases and J by 3 bases, leaving 6 bases between them. Germline CDR1 is SGHRS and CDR2 is YFSETQ. CDR3 sequence: CASSLVQPNEKLFF. CDR3 nucleotide sequence: TGCGCCAGCAGCTTGGTTCAGCCTAATGAAAAACTGTTTTTT.

The sample holds a few counts of this clone. The V gene is TRBV7-9, the J gene TRBJ2-2, with 13 bases that match TRBD2. The V gene end was trimmed by 3 bases and the J gene end by 4 bases; junction bases not matched to a gene: 5. Germline CDR1 reads SEHNR; CDR2 reads FQNEAQ (reference sequence). The CDR3 sequence is 17 residues long. CDR3 sequence: CASSFPGLAGVTGELFF. The CDR3 region has the DNA TGTGCCAGCAGCTTCCCCGGACTAGCGGGGGTCACCGGGGAGCTGTTTTTT.

The chain combines TRBV28 with TRBJ1-2, with D uncertain. This CDR3 region has 14 residues. The V end lost 2 bases, the J end lost 4 bases, and 11 bases lay between the germline ends. CDR1 MDHEN and CDR2 SYDVKM come from the germline V gene. The CDR3 nucleotides are TGTGCCAGCAGTTTAAGGAGACACACCTATGGCTACACCTTC. Translating gives CASSLRRHTYGYTF.